This TCR beta chain is from a study of T cells after yellow fever vaccination. Each CDR3 protein gets one entry after TCRdb re-called the 5' RACE reads with MiXCR. The sample consists of 600,000 to 750,000 distinct CDR3 sequences, roughly an eighth of them appearing once. Notes on the study in general: The study re-detected most primary-vaccination clones after the booster (96% CD4, roughly 85% CD8). Weaker, the secondary response peaked sooner, at day 5 versus 15.

About this clonotype: The antigen is undetermined.

This TCR derives from a man aged 30 to 39 who received the YFV17D yellow fever vaccine. Specimen: PBMCs, collected on the day of the yellow fever booster vaccination.

CDR3 amino acids: CAISESGGVHNEQFF. The CDR3 DNA sequence: TGTGCCATCAGTGAGTCTGGGGGAGTCCACAATGAGCAGTTCTTC. The chain combines TRBV10-3 with TRBJ2-1; D may correspond to TRBD1 or TRBD2 (5 bases each). V lost 0 bases, J lost 5 bases, and 11 bases lay in between. Germline CDR1 is ENHRY and CDR2 is SYGVKD. This CDR3 has 15 residues.